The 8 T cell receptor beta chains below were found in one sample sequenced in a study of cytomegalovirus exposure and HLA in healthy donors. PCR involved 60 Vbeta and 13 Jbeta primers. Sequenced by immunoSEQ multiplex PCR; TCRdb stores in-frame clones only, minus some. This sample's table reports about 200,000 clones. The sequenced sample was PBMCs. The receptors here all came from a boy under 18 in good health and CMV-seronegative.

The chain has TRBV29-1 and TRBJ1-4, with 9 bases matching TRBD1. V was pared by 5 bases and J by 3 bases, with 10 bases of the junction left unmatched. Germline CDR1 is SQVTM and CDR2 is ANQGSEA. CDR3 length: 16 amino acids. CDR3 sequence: CSVLGQGFGSNEKLFF. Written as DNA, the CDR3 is TGCAGCGTTTTGGGACAGGGTTTTGGGTCTAATGAAAAACTGTTTTTT.

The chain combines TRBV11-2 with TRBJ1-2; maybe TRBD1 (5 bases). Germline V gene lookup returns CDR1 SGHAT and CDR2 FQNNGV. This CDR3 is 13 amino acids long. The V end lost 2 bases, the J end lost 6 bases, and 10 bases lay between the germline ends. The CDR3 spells CASSLSGWDGYTF. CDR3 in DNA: TGTGCCAGCAGCTTATCAGGGTGGGATGGCTACACCTTC.

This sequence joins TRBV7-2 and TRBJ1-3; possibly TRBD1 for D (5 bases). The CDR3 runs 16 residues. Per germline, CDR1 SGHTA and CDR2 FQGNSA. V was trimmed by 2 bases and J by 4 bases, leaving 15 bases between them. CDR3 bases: TGTGCCAGCAGCTTAATAACCGGGGGGTTAGGAAACACCATATATTTT. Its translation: CASSLITGGLGNTIYF.

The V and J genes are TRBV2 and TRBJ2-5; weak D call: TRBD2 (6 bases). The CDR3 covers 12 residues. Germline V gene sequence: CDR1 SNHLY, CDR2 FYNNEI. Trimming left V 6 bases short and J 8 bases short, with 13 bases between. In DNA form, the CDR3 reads TGTGCCAGCAGCGGGACTCAGGAAACCCAGTACTTC. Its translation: CASSGTQETQYF.

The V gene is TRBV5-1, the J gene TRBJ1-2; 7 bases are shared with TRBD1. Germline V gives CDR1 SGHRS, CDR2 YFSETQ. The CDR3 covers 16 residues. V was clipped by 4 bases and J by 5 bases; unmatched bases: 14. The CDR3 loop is CASSLGTALFGYGYTF. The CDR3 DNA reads TGCGCCAGCAGCCTCGGGACAGCATTATTCGGGTATGGCTACACCTTC.

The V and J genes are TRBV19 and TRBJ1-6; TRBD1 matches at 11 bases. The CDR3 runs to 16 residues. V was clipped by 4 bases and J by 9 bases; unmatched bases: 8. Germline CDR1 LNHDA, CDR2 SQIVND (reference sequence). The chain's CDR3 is CASSRDPGQGGSPLHF. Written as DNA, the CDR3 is TGTGCCAGTAGTAGAGATCCGGGACAGGGGGGTTCACCCCTCCACTTT. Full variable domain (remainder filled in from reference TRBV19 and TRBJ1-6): DGGITQSPKYLFRKEGQNVTLSCEQNLNHDAMYWYRQDPGQGLRLIYYSQIVNDFQKGDIAEGYSVSREKKESFPLTVTSAQKNPTAFYLCASSRDPGQGGSPLHFGNGTRLTVT.

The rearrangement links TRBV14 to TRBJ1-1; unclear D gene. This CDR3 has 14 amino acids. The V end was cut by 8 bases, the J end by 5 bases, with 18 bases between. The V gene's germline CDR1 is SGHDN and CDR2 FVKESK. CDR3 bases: TGTGCCAGCGGAAGCGGAGTTTCGAATACTGAAGCTTTCTTT. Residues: CASGSGVSNTEAFF.

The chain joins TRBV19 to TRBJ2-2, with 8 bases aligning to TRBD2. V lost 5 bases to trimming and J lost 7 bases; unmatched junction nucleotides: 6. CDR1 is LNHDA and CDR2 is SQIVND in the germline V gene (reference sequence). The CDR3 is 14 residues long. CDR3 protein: CASSFGGGHGELFF. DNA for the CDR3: TGTGCCAGTAGTTTCGGGGGGGGCCACGGGGAGCTGTTTTTT.